The clone carrying this TCR beta chain was seen a few times. Its antigen is still unknown. The study reverse transcribed the entire isolated RNA, so it sequenced expressed TCRB transcripts. An average about 3.6 million reads came from naive, central memory and regulatory T cell samples. Data came from immunoSEQ multiplex PCR; TCRdb stores just in-frame clones and leaves some out. There are about 650,000 clones in the sample; around 12% occur only once, and over 0.1% lies in the top ten. The CDR3 is 14 amino acids. V shed 4 bases and J 1 base; nucleotides not matched to a gene: 4. Germline CDR1 and CDR2: SGHNT and YYREEE (reference sequence). The data derive from a study of beta chain features in type 1 diabetes. Findings and limits, study-wide: TCRB CDR3s from Type 1 diabetes patients were moderately but significantly shorter in all four CD4+ subsets. Insertion counts at VDJ junctions were lower in type 1 diabetes patients, who also showed more deletions there. PCR, the amplification step, might favor shorter templates, equally in patients and controls. Naive, central memory and Treg TCRB repertoires seemed to resemble each other more closely in patients than they did in healthy donors.

Sequencing was carried out using naive CD4+ T cells from blood. This TCR came from a young man with type 1 diabetes. This chain uses TRBV5-4 with TRBJ2-7, with 8 bases matching TRBD1. In DNA form, the CDR3 reads TGTGCCAGCAGCCAGGGACAGGAGTCCTACGAGCAGTACTTC. This gives the protein CASSQGQESYEQYF. The full variable domain, rest sourced from reference TRBV5-4 and TRBJ2-7, is ETGVTQSPTHLIKTRGQQVTLRCSSQSGHNTVSWYQQALGQGPQFIFQYYREEENGRGNFPPRFSGLQFPNYSSELNVNALELDDSALYLCASSQGQESYEQYFGPGTRLTVT.